These 15 T cell receptor beta chains share one sample of origin, sequenced in a study of blood T cell repertoires in COVID-19 (dated by TCRdb to 2020 to 2021). Library method: the immunoSEQ multiplex PCR assay. Drawn from immuneACCESS, this table holds only the in-frame rearrangements with V and J called that TCRdb kept. Clones are partly lost; checked studies trace under half to an unresolved V gene and leave the rest unexplained. Within this sample are around 260,000 clones, with approximately 88% of them counted one time only. 0.7% of the sample is in the top ten clones. The sequenced material came from peripheral blood. All receptors derive from a human donor in a cohort sampled during active COVID-19.

This chain uses TRBV19 with TRBJ1-1, with D perhaps matching TRBD1 (5 bases). Per germline, CDR1 LNHDA and CDR2 SQIVND (reference sequence). Trimming stripped 6 bases from V and 2 bases from J, with 16 bases between. The CDR3 consists of 15 residues. CDR3 region: CASRNRRGPNTEAFF. CDR3 sequence (DNA): TGTGCCAGTAGGAATAGGAGGGGACCCAACACTGAAGCTTTCTTT.

V gene TRBV5-4 combines with J gene TRBJ2-3; 9 positions match TRBD2. This CDR3 region has 15 residues. The germline CDR1 and CDR2 sequences are SGHNT and YYREEE (reference sequence). The ends lost 5 bases at V and 1 base at J; junction bases unmatched: 5. Here the CDR3 reads CASRLAGWGTDTQYF. Here the CDR3 DNA reads TGTGCCAGCAGGCTAGCGGGATGGGGCACAGATACGCAGTATTTT. Full variable domain (rest looked up from reference TRBV5-4 and TRBJ2-3): ETGVTQSPTHLIKTRGQQVTLRCSSQSGHNTVSWYQQALGQGPQFIFQYYREEENGRGNFPPRFSGLQFPNYSSELNVNALELDDSALYLCASRLAGWGTDTQYFGPGTRLTVL.

This chain links TRBV7-9 with TRBJ1-1; no clear D gene. V lost 0 bases and J 1 base, leaving 9 bases between the germline ends. CDR1 SEHNR and CDR2 FQNEAQ come from the germline V gene (reference sequence). This CDR3 comprises 15 residues. CDR3 DNA sequence: TGTGCCAGCAGCTTAGCTTTTGCTAAGAACACTGAAGCTTTCTTT. Translated: CASSLAFAKNTEAFF.

In the case of this clone: The sample holds other DNA sequences that translate to the same CDR3. V is TRBV5-1 and J is TRBJ1-1; D possibly corresponds to TRBD1 (6 bases). This CDR3 comprises 14 residues. V dropped 0 bases and J dropped 1 base, with 7 bases sitting between them. The germline V gene encodes CDR1 SGHRS and CDR2 YFSETQ. The DNA of the CDR3 is TGCGCCAGCAGCTTGGACAGGGCGAACACTGAAGCTTTCTTT. Protein sequence: CASSLDRANTEAFF.

The chain links TRBV6-5 to TRBJ1-5, with a tentative D call TRBD1 (5 bases). The CDR3 is 12 amino acids. From germline, CDR1 is MNHEY and CDR2 SVGAGI. The V end lost 6 bases, the J end lost 4 bases, and 7 bases lay between the germline ends. In nucleotides, the CDR3 is TGTGCCAGCAGAGGGGATAATCAGCCCCAGCATTTT. Amino acids: CASRGDNQPQHF.

In its sample, this clone was seen a few times. V usage is TRBV5-1 and J usage is TRBJ1-1, with 9 bases lining up with TRBD1. Germline V gives CDR1 SGHRS, CDR2 YFSETQ. The CDR3 is made up of 15 amino acids. With 5 bases clipped from V and 4 bases from J, the junction kept 9 bases outside the gene matches. The CDR3 loop reads CASSAPTGGSTEAFF. CDR3 nucleotide sequence: TGCGCCAGCAGTGCCCCGACAGGGGGATCCACTGAAGCTTTCTTT.

This clone turned up a few times. The chain employs TRBV24-1 and TRBJ1-5; 7 nucleotides match TRBD1. Germline values: CDR1 KGHDR, CDR2 SFDVKD. V lost 2 bases, J lost 7 bases, and 1 base stayed unmatched. This CDR3 comprises 13 residues. The CDR3 sequence is CATSDYRGQPQHF. In nucleotides, the CDR3 is TGTGCCACCAGTGATTACAGGGGACAGCCCCAGCATTTT.

This clone has just one count. This sequence joins TRBV5-6 and TRBJ1-5, with D possibly matching TRBD1 (5 bases). V shed 0 bases and J shed 7 bases, with 11 bases lying between them. Germline lookup yields CDR1 SGHDT and CDR2 YYEEEE. This CDR3 comprises 14 residues. In DNA, the CDR3 is TGTGCCAGCAGCTTGGCAGGGTCTAGACAGCCCCAGCATTTT. Translated: CASSLAGSRQPQHF.

The V gene is TRBV19, the J gene TRBJ1-2; 10 nucleotides align to TRBD1. CDR3 length equals 16 residues. The germline CDR1 and CDR2 sequences are LNHDA and SQIVND (reference sequence). The V and J ends lost 0 bases and 6 bases, in that order; junction bases with no gene match: 7. CDR3 bases: TGTGCCAGTAGTATAGATCTGGAGACAGGGGGCGATGGCTACACCTTC. Protein sequence: CASSIDLETGGDGYTF.

The genes are TRBV28 and TRBJ1-1; 9 positions agree with TRBD1. This CDR3 spans 17 amino acids. J lost 11 bases, V lost 5 bases, and 21 bases had no gene match. The V gene's germline CDR1 is MDHEN and CDR2 SYDVKM. The CDR3 nucleotides are TGTGCCAGCAGTCCGACGGGGACAGGGAGGGCGTTAGTAGGGGCTTTCTTT. The encoded protein is CASSPTGTGRALVGAFF.

The CDR3 sequence is CASSLTGGPTDEQYF. The CDR3 DNA reads as TGTGCCAGCAGCTTAACGGGGGGCCCTACTGACGAGCAGTACTTC. The genes are TRBV5-4 and TRBJ2-7; possibly TRBD2 for D (7 bases). Per the germline V gene, CDR1 is SGHNT and CDR2 is YYREEE (reference sequence). Trimming cost V 2 bases and J 5 bases, with 17 bases left between them. This CDR3 comprises 15 residues.

The gene calls are TRBV7-2 and TRBJ2-3; 7 positions match TRBD2. Germline lookup yields CDR1 SGHTA and CDR2 FQGNSA. Losses at the gene ends were 1 base for V and 0 bases for J; bases not matched to a gene: 7. The CDR3 length is 17 residues. The CDR3 is CASSLEAGPLSTDTQYF. In DNA, the CDR3 is TGTGCCAGCAGCTTAGAAGCGGGGCCCCTGAGCACAGATACGCAGTATTTT.

This clone was found once. The J gene is TRBJ2-7, the V gene TRBV30; D ambiguous. Germline lookup yields CDR1 GTSNPN and CDR2 SVGIG (reference sequence). The CDR3 is made up of 13 amino acids. Trimming cost V 0 bases and J 2 bases, with 8 bases left between them. The CDR3 nucleotides read TGTGCCTGGAGTGTAAGAGTTACCTACGAGCAGTACTTC. It yields the protein CAWSVRVTYEQYF.

This clone was seen just once. This rearrangement joins TRBV2 to TRBJ2-7; 8 nucleotides align to TRBD1. The CDR3 is 14 residues long. V was clipped by 5 bases and J by 5 bases; unmatched bases: 8. Germline V lookup: CDR1 SNHLY, CDR2 FYNNEI. CDR3 sequence (DNA): TGTGCCAGCAGTCTTCAGGGGGCCATCCACGAGCAGTACTTC. Encoded protein: CASSLQGAIHEQYF.

The gene calls are TRBV5-6 and TRBJ1-3; TRBD1 matches 9 bases. The length of the CDR3 is 16 residues. The germline gives CDR1 SGHDT, CDR2 YYEEEE. With 2 bases clipped from V and 4 bases from J, the junction kept 7 bases outside the gene matches. CDR3 amino acids: CASSFFSGQGGNTIYF. CDR3 coding DNA: TGTGCCAGCAGCTTCTTTTCGGGACAGGGCGGAAACACCATATATTTT.